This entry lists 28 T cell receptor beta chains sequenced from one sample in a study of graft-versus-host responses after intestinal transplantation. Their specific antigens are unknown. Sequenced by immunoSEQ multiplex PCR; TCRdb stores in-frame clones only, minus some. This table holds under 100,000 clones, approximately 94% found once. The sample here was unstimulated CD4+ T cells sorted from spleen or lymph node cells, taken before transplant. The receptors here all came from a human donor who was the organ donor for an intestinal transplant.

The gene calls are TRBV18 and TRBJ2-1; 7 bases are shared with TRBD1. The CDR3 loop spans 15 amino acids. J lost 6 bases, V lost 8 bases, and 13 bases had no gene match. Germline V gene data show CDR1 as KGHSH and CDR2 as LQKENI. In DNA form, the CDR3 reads TGTGCCAGCCGAATGACAGGGTCAACCACCAATGAGCAGTTCTTC. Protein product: CASRMTGSTTNEQFF.

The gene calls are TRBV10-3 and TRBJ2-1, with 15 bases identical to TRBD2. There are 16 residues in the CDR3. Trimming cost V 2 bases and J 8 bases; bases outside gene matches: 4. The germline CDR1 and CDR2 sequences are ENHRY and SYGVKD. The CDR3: CAISEPGLAGGDEQFF. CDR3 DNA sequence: TGTGCCATCAGTGAGCCGGGACTAGCGGGGGGAGATGAGCAGTTCTTC.

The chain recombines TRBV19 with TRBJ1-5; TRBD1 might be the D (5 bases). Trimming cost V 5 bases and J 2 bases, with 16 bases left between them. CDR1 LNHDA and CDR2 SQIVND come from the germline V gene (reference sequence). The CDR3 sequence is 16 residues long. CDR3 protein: CASSPGGIRGNQPQHF. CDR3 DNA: TGTGCCAGTAGTCCCGGGGGGATACGCGGCAATCAGCCCCAGCATTTT.

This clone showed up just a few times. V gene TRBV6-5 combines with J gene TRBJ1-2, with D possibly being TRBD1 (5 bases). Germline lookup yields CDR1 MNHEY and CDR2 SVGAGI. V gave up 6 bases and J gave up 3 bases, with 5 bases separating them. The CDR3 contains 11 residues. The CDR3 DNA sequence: TGTGCCAGCAGACAGGACTATGGCTACACCTTC. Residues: CASRQDYGYTF.

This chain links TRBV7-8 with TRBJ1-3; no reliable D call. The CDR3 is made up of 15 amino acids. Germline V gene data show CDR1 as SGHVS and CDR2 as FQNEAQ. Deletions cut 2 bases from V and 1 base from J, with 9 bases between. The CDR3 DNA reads TGTGCCAGCAGCTTATTGGGAAATTCTGGAAACACCATATATTTT. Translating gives CASSLLGNSGNTIYF.

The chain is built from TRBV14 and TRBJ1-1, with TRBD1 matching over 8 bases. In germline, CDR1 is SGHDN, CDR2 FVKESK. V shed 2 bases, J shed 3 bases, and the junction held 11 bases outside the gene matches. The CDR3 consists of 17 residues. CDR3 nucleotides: TGTGCCAGCAGCCAACGGCTGGCCCAGACAGGGGACACTGAAGCTTTCTTT. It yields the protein CASSQRLAQTGDTEAFF.

CDR3 loop: CASSLPDSGDTQYF. In DNA form, the CDR3 reads TGTGCCAGCAGCTTACCGGACTCAGGGGATACGCAGTATTTT. The J gene is TRBJ2-3, the V gene TRBV7-3, with D tentatively TRBD1 or TRBD2 (5 bases each). Germline-derived CDR1 and CDR2 are SGHTA and FQGTGA. V lost 2 bases and J lost 6, with 12 bases in between. The length of the CDR3 is 14 residues.

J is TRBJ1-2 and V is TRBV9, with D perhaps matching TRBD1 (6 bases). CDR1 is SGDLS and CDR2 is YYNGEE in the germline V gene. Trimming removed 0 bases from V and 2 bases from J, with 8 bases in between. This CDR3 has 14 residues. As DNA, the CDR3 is TGTGCCAGCAGCGTAGACAGGGAAAACTATGGCTACACCTTC. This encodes CASSVDRENYGYTF.

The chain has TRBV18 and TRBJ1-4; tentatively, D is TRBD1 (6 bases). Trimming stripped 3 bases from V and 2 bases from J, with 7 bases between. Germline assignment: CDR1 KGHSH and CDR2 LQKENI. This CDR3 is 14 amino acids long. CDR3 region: CASSPGATNEKLFF. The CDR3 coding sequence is TGTGCCAGCTCACCGGGGGCGACTAATGAAAAACTGTTTTTT.

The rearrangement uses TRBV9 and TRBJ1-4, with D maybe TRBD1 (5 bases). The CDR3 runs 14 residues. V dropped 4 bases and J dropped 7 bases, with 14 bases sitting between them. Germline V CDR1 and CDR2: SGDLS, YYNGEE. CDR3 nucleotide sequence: TGTGCCAGCAGCCTAACAGGATCGGGTGAAAAACTGTTTTTT. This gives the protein CASSLTGSGEKLFF.

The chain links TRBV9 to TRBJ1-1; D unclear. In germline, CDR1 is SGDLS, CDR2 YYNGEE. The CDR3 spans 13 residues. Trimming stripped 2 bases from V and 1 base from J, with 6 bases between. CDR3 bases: TGTGCCAGCAGCGTCGGACGGAACACTGAAGCTTTCTTT. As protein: CASSVGRNTEAFF.

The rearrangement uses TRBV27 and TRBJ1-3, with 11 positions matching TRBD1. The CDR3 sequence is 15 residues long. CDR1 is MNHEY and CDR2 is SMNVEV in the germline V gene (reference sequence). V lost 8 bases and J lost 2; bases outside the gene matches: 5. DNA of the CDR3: TGTGCCAGCGGCCCGGGACAGGGGGCTGGAAACACCATATATTTT. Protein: CASGPGQGAGNTIYF.

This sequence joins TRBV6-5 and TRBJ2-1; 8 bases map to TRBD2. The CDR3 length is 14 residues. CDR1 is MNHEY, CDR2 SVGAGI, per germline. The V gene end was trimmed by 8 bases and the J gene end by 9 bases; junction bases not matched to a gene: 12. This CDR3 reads CASRSPGGNSEQFF. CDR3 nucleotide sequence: TGTGCCAGCCGCAGCCCGGGGGGGAATAGTGAGCAGTTCTTC.

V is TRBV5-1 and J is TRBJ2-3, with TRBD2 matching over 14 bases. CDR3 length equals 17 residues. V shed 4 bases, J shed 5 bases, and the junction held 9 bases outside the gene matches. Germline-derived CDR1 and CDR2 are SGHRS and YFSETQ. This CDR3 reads CASSPRLAGGQGDTQYF. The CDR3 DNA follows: TGCGCCAGCAGCCCAAGACTAGCGGGGGGGCAAGGAGATACGCAGTATTTT.

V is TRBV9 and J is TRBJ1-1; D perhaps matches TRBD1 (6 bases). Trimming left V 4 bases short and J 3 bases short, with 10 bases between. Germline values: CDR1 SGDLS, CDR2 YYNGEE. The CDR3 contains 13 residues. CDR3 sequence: CASSNREYTEAFF. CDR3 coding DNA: TGTGCCAGCAGCAACAGGGAATACACTGAAGCTTTCTTT.

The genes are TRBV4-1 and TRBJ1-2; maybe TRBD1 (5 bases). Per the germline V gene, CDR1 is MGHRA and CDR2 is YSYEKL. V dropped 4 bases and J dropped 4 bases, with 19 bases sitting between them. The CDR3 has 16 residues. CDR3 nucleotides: TGCGCCAGCAGCCTGGAGCGACAGTTCACTCTCTATGGCTACACCTTC. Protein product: CASSLERQFTLYGYTF.

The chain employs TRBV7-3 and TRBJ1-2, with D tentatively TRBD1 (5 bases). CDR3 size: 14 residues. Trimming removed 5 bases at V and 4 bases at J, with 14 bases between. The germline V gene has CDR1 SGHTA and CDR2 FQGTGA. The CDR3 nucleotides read TGTGCCAGCAGCATACAGGACACGGTCTATGGCTACACCTTC. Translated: CASSIQDTVYGYTF.

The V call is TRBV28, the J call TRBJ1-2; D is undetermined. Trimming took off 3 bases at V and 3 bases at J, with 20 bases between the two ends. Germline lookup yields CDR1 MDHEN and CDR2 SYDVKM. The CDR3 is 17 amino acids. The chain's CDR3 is CASSLVLGQPQDYGYTF. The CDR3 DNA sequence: TGTGCCAGCAGTTTGGTTCTCGGCCAACCGCAGGACTATGGCTACACCTTC.

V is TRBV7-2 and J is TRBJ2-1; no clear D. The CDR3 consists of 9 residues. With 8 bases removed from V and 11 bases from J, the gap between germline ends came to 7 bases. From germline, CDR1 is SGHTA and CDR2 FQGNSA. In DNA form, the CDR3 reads TGTGCCAGCGGTAGCAAGCAGTTCTTC. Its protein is CASGSKQFF.

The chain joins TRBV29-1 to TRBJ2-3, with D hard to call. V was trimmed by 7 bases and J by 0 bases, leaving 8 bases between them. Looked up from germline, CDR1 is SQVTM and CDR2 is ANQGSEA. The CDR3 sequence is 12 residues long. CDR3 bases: TGCAGCGCCTCAACTAGCACAGATACGCAGTATTTT. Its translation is CSASTSTDTQYF.

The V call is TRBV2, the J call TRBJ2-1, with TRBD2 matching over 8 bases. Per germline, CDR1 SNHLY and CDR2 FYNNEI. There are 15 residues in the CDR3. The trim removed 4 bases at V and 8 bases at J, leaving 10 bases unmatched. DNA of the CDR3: TGTGCCAGCAGTGCGCCAGCGGGGGCCTGGTATGAGCAGTTCTTC. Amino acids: CASSAPAGAWYEQFF.

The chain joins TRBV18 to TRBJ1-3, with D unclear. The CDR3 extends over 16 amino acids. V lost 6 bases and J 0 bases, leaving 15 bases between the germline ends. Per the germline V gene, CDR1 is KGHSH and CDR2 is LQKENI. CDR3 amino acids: CASSGEVPSSGNTIYF. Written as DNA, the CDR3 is TGTGCCAGCTCCGGCGAAGTACCCAGCTCTGGAAACACCATATATTTT.

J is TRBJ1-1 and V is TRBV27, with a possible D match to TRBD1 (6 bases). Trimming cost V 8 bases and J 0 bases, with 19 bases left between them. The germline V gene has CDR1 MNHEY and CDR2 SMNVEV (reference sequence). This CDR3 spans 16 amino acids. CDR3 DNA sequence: TGTGCCAGCGGGTCCTTCCGGGACACCTTGAACACTGAAGCTTTCTTT. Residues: CASGSFRDTLNTEAFF.

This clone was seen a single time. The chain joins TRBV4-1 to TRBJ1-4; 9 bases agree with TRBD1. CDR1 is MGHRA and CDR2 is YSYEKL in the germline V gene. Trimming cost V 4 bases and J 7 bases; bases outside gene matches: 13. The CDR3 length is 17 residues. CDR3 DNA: TGCGCCAGCAGCCCCCAAAACGGGGGGACAGGGAGTGAAAAACTGTTTTTT. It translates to CASSPQNGGTGSEKLFF.

The CDR3 protein is CARRQGRNEKLFF. CDR3 sequence (DNA): TGTGCCAGGAGACAGGGACGTAATGAAAAACTGTTTTTT. J is TRBJ1-4 and V is TRBV6-6, with TRBD1 identical over 7 bases. The V segment lost 9 bases and the J segment 4 bases; nucleotides outside the gene matches: 5. The germline gives CDR1 MNHNY, CDR2 SVGAGI (reference sequence). This CDR3 is 13 amino acids long.

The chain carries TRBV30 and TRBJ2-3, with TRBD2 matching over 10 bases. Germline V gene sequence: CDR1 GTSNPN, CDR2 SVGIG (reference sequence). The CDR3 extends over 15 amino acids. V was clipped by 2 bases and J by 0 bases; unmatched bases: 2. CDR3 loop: CAWSRTSGSTDTQYF. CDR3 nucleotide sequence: TGTGCCTGGAGTCGGACTAGCGGTAGCACAGATACGCAGTATTTT.

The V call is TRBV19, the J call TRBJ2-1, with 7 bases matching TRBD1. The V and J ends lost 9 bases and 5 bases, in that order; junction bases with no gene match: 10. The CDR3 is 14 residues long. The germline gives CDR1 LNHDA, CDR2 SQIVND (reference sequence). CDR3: CASKGQYHHNEQFF. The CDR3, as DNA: TGTGCCAGCAAGGGACAGTATCACCACAATGAGCAGTTCTTC.

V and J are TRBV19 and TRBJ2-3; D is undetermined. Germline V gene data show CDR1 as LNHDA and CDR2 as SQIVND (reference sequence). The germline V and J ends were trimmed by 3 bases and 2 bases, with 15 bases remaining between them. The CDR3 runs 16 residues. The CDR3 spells CASSMSGRVFTDTQYF. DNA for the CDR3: TGTGCCAGTAGTATGTCAGGAAGAGTCTTCACAGATACGCAGTATTTT.